The next 7 T cell receptor beta chains were all read from a single sample in a study of T cells in women clearing cervical HPV infection. Clones were sequenced by immunoSEQ multiplex PCR, and TCRdb holds only the in-frame ones, with some missing. Reported are about 21,000 clones; the ten largest clones contain over 7.5%. Sequenced: blood buffy coat. The receptors here all came from a woman aged 18-70 years with a cervical HPV16 infection that either progressed to CIN3+ or cleared (not recorded which).

The DNA read from the CDR3 is TGTGCCAGCAGCGTCGGACATCGCTATGGC. Its protein product is CASSVGHRYG. The CDR3, in full, reads CASSVGHRYGYTF. V gene TRBV9 combines with J gene TRBJ1-2; TRBD1 might be the D (5 bases). With the read ending 3 residues before the CDR3 end, the germline J gene is used to fill in that end. Trimming left V 2 bases short and J 4 bases short, with 9 bases between. CDR1 and CDR2 from the germline V gene are SGDLS and YYNGEE. This CDR3 contains 13 residues. Variable domain in full (rest from reference TRBV9 and TRBJ1-2): DSGVTQTPKHLITATGQRVTLRCSPRSGDLSVYWYQQSLDQGLQFLIQYYNGEERAKGNILERFSAQQFPDLHSELNLSSLELGDSALYFCASSVGHRYGYTFGSGTRLTVV.

With regard to this clone: The DNA ends 3 residues before the CDR3 does, and the rest of the CDR3 is filled in from the germline J gene. The chain carries TRBV5-1 and TRBJ1-2; D call uncertain. This CDR3 is built from 18 residues. The V gene's germline CDR1 is SGHRS and CDR2 YFSETQ. Trimming removed 0 bases from V and 0 bases from J, with 18 bases in between. CDR3 DNA (partial): TGCGCCAGCAGCTTGGAGGAGGGCGGGGAGAATTCTAACTATGGC. It specifies CASSLEEGGENSNYG. The entire CDR3 reads CASSLEEGGENSNYGYTF.

Notes on this clone: The read ends 3 residues before the CDR3 terminus; that terminus is restored from the germline J gene. The chain combines TRBV18 with TRBJ2-5, with D possibly TRBD2 on 6 matching bases. CDR3 length: 14 residues. V shed 6 bases and J shed 5 bases, with 16 bases lying between them. Germline CDR1 KGHSH, CDR2 LQKENI. CDR3: CASSTGVGLETQYF. The DNA read from the CDR3 is TGTGCCAGCTCCACGGGGGTGGGCCTCGAGACC. The full variable domain, in which reference TRBV18 and TRBJ2-5 provide the parts outside the CDR3, is NAGVMQNPRHLVRRRGQEARLRCSPMKGHSHVYWYRQLPEEGLKFMVYLQKENIIDESGMPKERFSAEFPKEGPSILRIQQVVRGDSAAYFCASSTGVGLETQYFGPGTRLLVL.

About this clone: The read halts 3 residues ahead of the CDR3 end, with the missing end drawn from the germline J gene. The chain joins TRBV10-3 to TRBJ2-3, with 9 positions matching TRBD2. There are 14 residues in the CDR3. With 5 bases clipped from V and 2 bases from J, the junction kept 2 bases outside the gene matches. The V gene's germline CDR1 is ENHRY and CDR2 SYGVKD. The CDR3 region is CAISRGRATDTQYF. CDR3 DNA (partial): TGTGCCATCAGTCGCGGGAGGGCCACAGATACG.

Of note for this clone: The read finishes 3 residues shy of the CDR3 end, and the germline J gene is used to complete it. V gene TRBV29-1 combines with J gene TRBJ1-2; TRBD1 matches 7 bases. The ends lost 3 bases at V and 6 bases at J; junction bases unmatched: 7. The CDR3 has 13 residues. The germline gives CDR1 SQVTM, CDR2 ANQGSEA. Here the CDR3 reads CSVDPDRKDGYTF. The DNA read from the CDR3 is TGCAGCGTTGATCCGGACAGGAAAGATGGC.

Comment on this clone: The CDR3 end is not reached by the read, which stops 3 residues before it; the germline J gene fills it in. The rearrangement links TRBV2 to TRBJ2-1, with 14 bases identical to TRBD2. CDR3 size: 16 residues. The germline V gene encodes CDR1 SNHLY and CDR2 FYNNEI. J gave up 3 bases and V 6 bases, and 4 bases lay outside the gene matches. CDR3 sequence reads: CASRSGTSGGYNEQFF. The CDR3 bases that were read are TGTGCCAGCAGATCGGGGACTAGCGGGGGCTACAATGAG.

Comments on this clone: The read ends 3 residues before the CDR3 terminus; that terminus is restored from the germline J gene. The chain links TRBV5-1 to TRBJ2-5, with D tentatively TRBD2 (6 bases). Trimming took off 2 bases at V and 5 bases at J, with 16 bases between the two ends. The CDR3 loop spans 15 amino acids. Germline loops: CDR1 SGHRS, CDR2 YFSETQ. The part of the CDR3 DNA that was read is TGCGCCAGCAGCTTCATGGGCGGGGATTCGGAGACC. Its protein product is CASSFMGGDSET. The full CDR3 sequence reads CASSFMGGDSETQYF.